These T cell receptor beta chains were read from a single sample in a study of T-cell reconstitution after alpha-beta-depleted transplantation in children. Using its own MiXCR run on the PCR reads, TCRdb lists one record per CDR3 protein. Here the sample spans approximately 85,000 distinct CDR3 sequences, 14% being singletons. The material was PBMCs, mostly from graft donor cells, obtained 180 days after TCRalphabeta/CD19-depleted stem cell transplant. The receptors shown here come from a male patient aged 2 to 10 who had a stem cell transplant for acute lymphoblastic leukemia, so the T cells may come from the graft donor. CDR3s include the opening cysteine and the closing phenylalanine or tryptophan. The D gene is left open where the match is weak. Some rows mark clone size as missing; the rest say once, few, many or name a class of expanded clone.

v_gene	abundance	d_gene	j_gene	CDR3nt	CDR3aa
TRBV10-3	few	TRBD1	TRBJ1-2	TGTGCCATCAGTGAATTCCGGACAGGGGGCACCTATGGCTACACCTTC	CAISEFRTGGTYGYTF
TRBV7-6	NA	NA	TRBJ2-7	TGTGCCAGCAGCTCCCAGGGGGAGGCCTACGAGCAGTACTTC	CASSSQGEAYEQYF
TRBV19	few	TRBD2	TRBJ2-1	TGTGCCAGTAAGGATTCTAGCGGGAGAAGCTATGAGCAGTTCTTC	CASKDSSGRSYEQFF
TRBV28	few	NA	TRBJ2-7	TGTGCCAGCAGTTTAGCAGTCTTCTACGAGCAGTACTTC	CASSLAVFYEQYF
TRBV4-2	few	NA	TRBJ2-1	TGTGCCAGCAGCCCCGTATTTGGACTCGGCCTGGAGCAGTTCTTC	CASSPVFGLGLEQFF
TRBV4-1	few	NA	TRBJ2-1	TGCGCCAGCAGCCAAGGGGGAACAGGGGGCAACGGGAGGGCCGAGGATGAGCAGTTCTTC	CASSQGGTGGNGRAEDEQFF
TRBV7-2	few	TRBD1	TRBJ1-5	TGTGCCAGCAGCTTAGGGGGGACAGGAACTAATCAGCCCCAGCATTTT	CASSLGGTGTNQPQHF
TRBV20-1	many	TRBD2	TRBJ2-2	TGCAGTGCTAGACGGGAGGGAGTAGGGGAGCTGTTTTTT	CSARREGVGELFF
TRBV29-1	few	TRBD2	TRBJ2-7	TGCAGCGTTGGCCTGGGCGGGAGCTCCTACGAGCAGTACTTC	CSVGLGGSSYEQYF
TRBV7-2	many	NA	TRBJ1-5	TGTGCCAGCACCTTCACGGGGGGCAGCAATCAGCCCCAGCATTTT	CASTFTGGSNQPQHF
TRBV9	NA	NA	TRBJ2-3	TGTGCCAGCAGCGTAGACGGGGGGCGAACAGATACGCAGTATTTT	CASSVDGGRTDTQYF
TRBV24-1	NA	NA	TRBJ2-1	TGTGCCACCTGGGTCTACAATGAGCAGTTCTTC	CATWVYNEQFF
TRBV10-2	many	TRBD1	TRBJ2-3	TGCGCCAGCCGGACAGGGGCTACGCAGTATTTT	CASRTGATQYF
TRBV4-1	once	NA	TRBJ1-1	TGCGCCAGCAGCCTTGGGCACGGAACTGAAGCTTTCTTT	CASSLGHGTEAFF
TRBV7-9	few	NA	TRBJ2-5	TGTGCCAGCAGCGTGGACGTCCAAGAGACCCAGTACTTC	CASSVDVQETQYF
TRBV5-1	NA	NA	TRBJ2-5	TGCGCCAGCAGCCCGGGGGACAGAATTGAAGAGACCCAGTACTTC	CASSPGDRIEETQYF
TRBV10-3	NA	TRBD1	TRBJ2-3	TGTGCCATCAGTCCCCTGACAGGGGAGGGCACAGATACGCAGTATTTT	CAISPLTGEGTDTQYF
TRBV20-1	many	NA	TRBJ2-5	TGCAGTGCGAGCAGGCAGGGGATAGAGACCCAGTACTTC	CSASRQGIETQYF
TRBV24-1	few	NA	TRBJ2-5	TGTGCCACCAGTGATTCGTGGGGCGAGACCCAGTACTTC	CATSDSWGETQYF
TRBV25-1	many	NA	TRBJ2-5	TGTGCCAGCAGTGAATCGGTCCTATGGGGAGTTCGAGAGACCCAGTACTTC	CASSESVLWGVRETQYF
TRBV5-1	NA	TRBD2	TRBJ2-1	TGCGCCAGCTACGGACTAGCGGGAGTCAATGAGCAGTTCTTC	CASYGLAGVNEQFF
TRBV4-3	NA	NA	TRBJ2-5	TGCGCCAGCAGCCAAGGGGAGAACTTGCGGGAGACCCAGTACTTC	CASSQGENLRETQYF
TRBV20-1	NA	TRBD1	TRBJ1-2	TGCAGTGCTCCCGGGACAGGGTTTCCAGCTAACTATGGCTACACCTTC	CSAPGTGFPANYGYTF
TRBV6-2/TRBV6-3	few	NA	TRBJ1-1	TGTGCCAGCCTACGAGGCACTGAAGCTTTCTTT	CASLRGTEAFF
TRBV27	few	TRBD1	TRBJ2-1	TGTGCCAGCAGCCCGGACAGGGCGTCCTACAATGAGCAGTTCTTC	CASSPDRASYNEQFF
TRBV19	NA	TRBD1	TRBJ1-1	TGTGCCGCAAGTCCCGGGACAGAGAACACTGAAGCTTTCTTT	CAASPGTENTEAFF
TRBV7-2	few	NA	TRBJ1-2	TGTGCCAGCAGCTTAGCGCTTGACCTCGTGGGCTACACCTTC	CASSLALDLVGYTF